This T cell receptor beta chain is drawn from a study of blood T cell repertoires in COVID-19. At the level of the study: From the United States, Italy and Spain came samples of acute and convalescent COVID-19. From T cells, B-cell-depleted T cells, or PBMCs came the material, which was cDNA or gDNA.

Source study methods: By means of reference gene primer amplification, nucleated cell counts were estimated. This table comes from immunoSEQ multiplex PCR, and its TCRdb copy is limited to in-frame clones, with some not included. V, J and clone size were drawn from that table, and D and trimming were deduced from the DNA. The sample holds 250,000 to 300,000 clones, approximately 90% seen once. The sequence came from a woman aged 55-75 years with acute or convalescent COVID-19. The sequenced material came from peripheral blood.

In DNA form, the CDR3 reads TGTGCCAGTAGTATAGTCGGGGGAGACAATCAGCCCCAGCATTTT. This sequence encodes CASSIVGGDNQPQHF. V is TRBV19 and J is TRBJ1-5, with D tentatively TRBD1 (5 bases). Germline CDR1 is LNHDA and CDR2 is SQIVND (reference sequence). Trimming removed 1 base at V and 3 bases at J, with 10 bases between. This CDR3 is 15 amino acids long.